This T cell receptor (beta chain) appears in the sequencing data of a study of shared clonotypes between healthy human individuals. At deep level, the assay was performed. The repertoire was sequenced with immunoSEQ multiplex PCR; TCRdb's copy has only in-frame clones and lacks some. The sample holds about 480,000 clones, about four fifths seen once. A remark on this clone: Its antigen is currently unknown.

Study-wide results and limits: Sharing of clonotypes among donors was expected to vary with sequencing depth. The small donor group covered limited genetic and exposure diversity.

The V end lost 3 bases, the J end lost 1 base, and 16 bases lay between the germline ends. Germline V gene sequence: CDR1 SGHKS, CDR2 YYEKEE (reference sequence). CDR3 size: 16 residues. J is TRBJ2-5 and V is TRBV5-5; D might be TRBD2 (6 bases). The origin of this receptor is a woman aged 40 to 50 in good health. Some clones in this sample may be carry-over from other donors' samples. The sequenced sample consisted of PBMCs. CDR3 amino acids: CASSSGVAGPQETQYF. In DNA form, the CDR3 reads TGTGCCAGCAGCTCCGGGGTTGCGGGGCCCCAAGAGACCCAGTACTTC.